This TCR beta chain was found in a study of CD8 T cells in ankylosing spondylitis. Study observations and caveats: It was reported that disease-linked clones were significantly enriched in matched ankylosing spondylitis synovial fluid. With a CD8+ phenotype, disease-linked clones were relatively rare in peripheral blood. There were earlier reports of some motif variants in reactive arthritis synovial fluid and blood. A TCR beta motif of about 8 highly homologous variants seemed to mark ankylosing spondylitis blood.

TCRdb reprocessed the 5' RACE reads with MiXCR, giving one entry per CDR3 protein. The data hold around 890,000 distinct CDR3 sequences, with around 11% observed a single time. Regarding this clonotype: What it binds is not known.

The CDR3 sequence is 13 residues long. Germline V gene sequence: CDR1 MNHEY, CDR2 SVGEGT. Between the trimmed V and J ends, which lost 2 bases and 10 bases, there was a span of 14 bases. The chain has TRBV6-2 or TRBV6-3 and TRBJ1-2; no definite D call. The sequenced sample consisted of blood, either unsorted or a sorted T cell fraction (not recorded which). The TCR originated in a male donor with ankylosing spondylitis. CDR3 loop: CASSYDRHFDYTF. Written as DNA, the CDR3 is TGTGCCAGCAGTTACGACCGACATTTTGACTACACCTTC.